This T cell receptor beta chain was retrieved from a study of blood T cell repertoires in COVID-19. Background on the study: The United States, Italy and Spain were the sources of the acute and convalescent COVID-19 samples. Sample material is recorded as cDNA or gDNA derived from T cells, B-cell-depleted T cells, or PBMCs.

Sequencing was performed with immunoSEQ multiplex PCR; in TCRdb, only in-frame clones are kept and a portion is missing. The sample records more than 150,000 clones, around 87% being singletons. The receptor's source is a man in his sixties with COVID-19, enrolled during active disease. Sequencing was performed on peripheral blood.

The CDR3 bases are TGTGCCAGCAGCTTAGGGGGCAGGGGGCGCGCGAACACTGAAGCTTTCTTT. As protein: CASSLGGRGRANTEAFF. The chain links TRBV7-2 to TRBJ1-1; TRBD1 agrees at 8 bases. The CDR3 covers 17 residues. Germline V gene data show CDR1 as SGHTA and CDR2 as FQGNSA. V was clipped by 1 base and J by 1 base; unmatched bases: 8.